This TCR beta chain was captured in a study of cytomegalovirus exposure and HLA in healthy donors. General study results and limits: Researchers reported in a later analysis that common viral pathogens appeared linked to several top clusters. Usually a TCR sequence was rare, but some public TCRs were found in many donors. Testing in vitro showed a few CMV-associated chains specific for CMV antigens.

With 60 Vbeta and 13 Jbeta primers, the PCR was carried out. The method was immunoSEQ multiplex PCR; TCRdb's version includes in-frame clones alone and lacks a portion of them. The sample lists approximately 170,000 clones, around 80% occurring once. In nominal health when sampled, donors likely had unrecorded immune exposures nonetheless. This CDR3 region has 16 residues. J was trimmed by 1 base and V by 5 bases; bases with no gene match: 8. Germline V gives CDR1 SGHTA, CDR2 FQGNSA. This clone has only a few counts. Its antigen is not identified. The TCR was taken from a male donor in good health and CMV-seronegative. The chain is built from TRBV7-2 and TRBJ2-3; 8 bases align to TRBD1. The material sequenced was PBMCs. CDR3 DNA: TGTGCCAGCAGCCCTGGACAGGGAAGAGGCACAGATACGCAGTATTTT. Translation: CASSPGQGRGTDTQYF.